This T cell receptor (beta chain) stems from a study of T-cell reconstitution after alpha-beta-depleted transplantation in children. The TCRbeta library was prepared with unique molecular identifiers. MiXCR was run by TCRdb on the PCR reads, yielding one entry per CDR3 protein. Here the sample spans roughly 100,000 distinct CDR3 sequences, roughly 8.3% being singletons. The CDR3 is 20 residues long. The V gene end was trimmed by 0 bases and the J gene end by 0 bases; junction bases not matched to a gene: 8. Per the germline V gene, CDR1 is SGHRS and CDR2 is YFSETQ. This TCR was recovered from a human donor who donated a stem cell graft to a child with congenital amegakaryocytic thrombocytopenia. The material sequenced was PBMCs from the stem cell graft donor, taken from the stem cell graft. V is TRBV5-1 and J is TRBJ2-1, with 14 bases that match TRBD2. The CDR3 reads CASSLVSTSGRDSSYNEQFF. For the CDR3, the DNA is TGCGCCAGCAGCTTGGTCTCGACTAGCGGGAGGGACAGCTCCTACAATGAGCAGTTCTTC.